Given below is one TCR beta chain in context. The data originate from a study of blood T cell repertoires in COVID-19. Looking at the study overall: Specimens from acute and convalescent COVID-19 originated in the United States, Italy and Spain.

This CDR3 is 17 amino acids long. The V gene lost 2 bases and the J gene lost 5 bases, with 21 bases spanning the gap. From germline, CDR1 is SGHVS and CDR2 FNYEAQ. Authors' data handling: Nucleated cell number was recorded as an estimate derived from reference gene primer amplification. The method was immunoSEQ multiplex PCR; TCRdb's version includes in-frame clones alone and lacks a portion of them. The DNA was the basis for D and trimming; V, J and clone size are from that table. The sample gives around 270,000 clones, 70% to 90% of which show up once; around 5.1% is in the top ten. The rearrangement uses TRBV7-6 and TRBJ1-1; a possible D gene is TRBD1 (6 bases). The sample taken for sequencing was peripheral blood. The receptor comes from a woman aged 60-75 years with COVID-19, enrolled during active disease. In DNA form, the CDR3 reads TGTGCCAGCAGCTTAAATGGGTTGTTGGGGGCAGGGACTGAAGCTTTCTTT. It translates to CASSLNGLLGAGTEAFF.